This T cell receptor (beta chain) was obtained from a study of T cells in Graves' hyperthyroidism and ophthalmopathy. Amplified TCR beta CDR3 regions came from RNA transcripts. An initial round of RT-PCR targeting the TCR CDR3 relied on the HTBI primer set. TCRdb ran MiXCR on the multiplex PCR reads and lists one entry per CDR3 protein. The data hold roughly 180,000 distinct CDR3 sequences, with 9.4% observed a single time. Uncontrolled infection, other autoimmune disease, pregnancy or lactation barred patients from enrollment. Ahead of any ophthalmopathy symptoms, the blood sample was obtained at the first diagnosis of hyperthyroidism. This CDR3 contains 18 residues. V lost 1 base and J lost 3, with 25 bases in between. From germline, CDR1 is DFQATT and CDR2 SNEGSKA (reference sequence).

V is TRBV20-1 and J is TRBJ2-7; possibly TRBD2 for D (6 bases). Specimen: blood. The clonotype comes from a woman between 18 and 29 years old with Graves' hyperthyroidism that later progressed to Graves' ophthalmopathy. The CDR3 region is CSARGYDRGGVTFYEQYF. The CDR3 DNA sequence: TGCAGTGCTAGAGGGTATGATCGGGGCGGGGTGACCTTCTACGAGCAGTACTTC.